This entry concerns a single T cell receptor beta chain. The sample comes from a study of T-cell reconstitution after alpha-beta-depleted transplantation in children. There are 15 residues in the CDR3. Germline CDR1 is SNHLY and CDR2 is FYNNEI. The junction had 9 bases not matched to a gene; V was cut back by 4 bases and J by 6 bases. This sample's TCRbeta library carried unique molecular identifier barcodes. A single record per CDR3 protein comes from TCRdb applying MiXCR to the PCR reads. The table has roughly 490,000 distinct CDR3 sequences, around 10% seen once. This TCR came from a female patient between 2 and 15 years old who had a stem cell transplant for aplastic anemia, so the T cells may come from the graft donor. The rearrangement joins TRBV2 to TRBJ1-1, with 9 bases identical to TRBD1. Specimen: PBMCs, mostly from graft donor cells, collected 180 days after TCRalphabeta/CD19-depleted stem cell transplant. Here the CDR3 DNA reads TGTGCCAGCAGTGCCTGGGACAGGGTGGGATCTGAAGCTTTCTTT. This encodes CASSAWDRVGSEAFF.